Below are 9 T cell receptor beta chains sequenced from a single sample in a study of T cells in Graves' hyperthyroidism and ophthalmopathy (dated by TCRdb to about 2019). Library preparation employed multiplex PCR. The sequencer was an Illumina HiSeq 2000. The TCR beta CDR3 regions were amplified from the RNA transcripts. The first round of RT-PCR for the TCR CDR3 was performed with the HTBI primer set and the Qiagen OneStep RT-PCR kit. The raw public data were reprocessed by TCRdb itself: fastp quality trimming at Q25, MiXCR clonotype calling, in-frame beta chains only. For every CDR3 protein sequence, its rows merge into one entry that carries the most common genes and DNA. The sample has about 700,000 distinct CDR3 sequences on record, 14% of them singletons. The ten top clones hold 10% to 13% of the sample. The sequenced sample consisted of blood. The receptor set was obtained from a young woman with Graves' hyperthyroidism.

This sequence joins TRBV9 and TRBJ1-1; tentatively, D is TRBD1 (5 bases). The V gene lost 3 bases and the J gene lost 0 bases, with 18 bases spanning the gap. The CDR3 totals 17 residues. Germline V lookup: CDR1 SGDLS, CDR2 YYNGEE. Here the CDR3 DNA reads TGTGCCAGCAGCGAGGGGCCCCGGGGAGGTATGAACACTGAAGCTTTCTTT. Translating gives CASSEGPRGGMNTEAFF. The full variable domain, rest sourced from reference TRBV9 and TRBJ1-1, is DSGVTQTPKHLITATGQRVTLRCSPRSGDLSVYWYQQSLDQGLQFLIQYYNGEERAKGNILERFSAQQFPDLHSELNLSSLELGDSALYFCASSEGPRGGMNTEAFFGQGTRLTVV.

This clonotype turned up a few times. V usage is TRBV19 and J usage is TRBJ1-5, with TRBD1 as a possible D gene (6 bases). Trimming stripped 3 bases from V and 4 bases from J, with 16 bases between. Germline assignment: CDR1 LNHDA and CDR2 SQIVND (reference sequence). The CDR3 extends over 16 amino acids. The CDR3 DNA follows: TGTGCCAGTAGTATCTGGACAGACATTTGGAATCAGCCCCAGCATTTT. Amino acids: CASSIWTDIWNQPQHF.

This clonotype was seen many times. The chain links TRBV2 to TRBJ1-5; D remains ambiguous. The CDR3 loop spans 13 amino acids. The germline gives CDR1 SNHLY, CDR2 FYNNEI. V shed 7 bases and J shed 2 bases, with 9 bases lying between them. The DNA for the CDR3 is TGTGCCAGCAAGGTGAGGGGCAATCAGCCCCAGCATTTT. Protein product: CASKVRGNQPQHF. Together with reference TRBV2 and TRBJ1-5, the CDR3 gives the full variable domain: EPEVTQTPSHQVTQMGQEVILRCVPISNHLYFYWYRQILGQKVEFLVSFYNNEISEKSEIFDDQFSVERPDGSNFTLKIRSTKLEDSAMYFCASKVRGNQPQHFGDGTRLSIL.

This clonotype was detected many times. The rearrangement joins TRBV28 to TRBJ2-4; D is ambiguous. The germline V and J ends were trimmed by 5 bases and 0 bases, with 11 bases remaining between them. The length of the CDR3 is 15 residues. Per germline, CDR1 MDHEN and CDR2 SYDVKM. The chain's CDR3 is CASSPRTLAKNIQYF. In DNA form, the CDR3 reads TGTGCCAGCAGTCCACGAACCCTAGCCAAAAACATTCAGTACTTC.

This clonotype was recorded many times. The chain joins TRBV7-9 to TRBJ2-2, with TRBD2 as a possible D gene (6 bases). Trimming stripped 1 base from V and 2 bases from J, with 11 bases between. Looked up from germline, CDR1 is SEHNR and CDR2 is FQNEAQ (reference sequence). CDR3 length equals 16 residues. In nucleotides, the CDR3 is TGTGCCAGCAGCTTAGGTCTAGCGTTAAACACCGGGGAGCTGTTTTTT. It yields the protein CASSLGLALNTGELFF.

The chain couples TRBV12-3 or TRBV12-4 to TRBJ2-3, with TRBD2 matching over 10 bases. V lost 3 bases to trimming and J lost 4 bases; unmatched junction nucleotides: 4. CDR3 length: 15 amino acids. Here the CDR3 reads CASSFPSGSADTQYF. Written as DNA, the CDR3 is TGTGCCAGCAGTTTTCCTAGCGGGAGCGCAGATACGCAGTATTTT.

This chain's CDR3 is CASSSRWRELQETQYF. In DNA form, the CDR3 reads TGTGCCAGCAGCAGCCGTTGGAGGGAGTTGCAAGAGACCCAGTACTTC. This chain links TRBV5-6 with TRBJ2-5; weak D call: TRBD2 (6 bases). V was cut by 4 bases and J by 2 bases, with 18 bases left in between. Germline assignment: CDR1 SGHDT and CDR2 YYEEEE. The CDR3 contains 16 residues.

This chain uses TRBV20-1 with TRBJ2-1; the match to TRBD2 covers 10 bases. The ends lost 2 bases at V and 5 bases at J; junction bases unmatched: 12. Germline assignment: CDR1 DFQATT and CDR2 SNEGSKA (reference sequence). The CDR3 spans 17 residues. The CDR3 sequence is CSARHASGRTSDNEQFF. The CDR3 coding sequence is TGCAGTGCTAGACACGCTAGCGGGAGAACCTCGGACAATGAGCAGTTCTTC.

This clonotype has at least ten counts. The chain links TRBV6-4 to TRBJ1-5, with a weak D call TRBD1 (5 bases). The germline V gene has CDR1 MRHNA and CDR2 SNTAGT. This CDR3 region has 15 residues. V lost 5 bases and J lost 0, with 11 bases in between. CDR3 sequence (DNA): TGTGCCAGCAGTCCCGGGGGGGATAGCAATCAGCCCCAGCATTTT. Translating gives CASSPGGDSNQPQHF.